These T cell receptor beta chains were read from a single sample in a study of response to subunit inactivated influenza vaccine. TCRdb re-called the RT-PCR reads with MiXCR, one entry per CDR3 protein. The repertoire holds 170,000 or so distinct CDR3 sequences, with around 11% as singletons. The source was CD8+ T cells sorted from PBMCs, collected roughly 24 months after vaccination. The source is a man between 50 and 69 years old who received an inactivated influenza vaccine. Both conserved end residues are part of each CDR3. Fields, in order: D gene, J gene, clone size, V gene, CDR3 protein, CDR3 DNA. A D gene is named only where the DNA matches it firmly. A row's size may be missing; if present it is once, few, many or a size class.

>TRBD1|TRBJ2-7|few|TRBV7-8
CASSEVRTGAYEQYF
TGTGCCAGCAGCGAAGTCCGGACAGGGGCCTACGAGCAGTACTTC
>.|TRBJ1-1|.|TRBV7-9
CASSLVGGAHTEAFF
TGTGCCAGCAGCTTAGTTGGAGGAGCGCACACTGAAGCTTTCTTT
>.|TRBJ2-7|many|TRBV5-1
CASSLPSYEQYF
TGCGCCAGCAGCCTCCCCTCCTACGAGCAGTACTTC
>.|TRBJ2-5|.|TRBV6-2/TRBV6-3
CASSYSLFGTQYF
TGTGCCAGCAGTTACTCCCTTTTTGGGACCCAGTACTTC
>.|TRBJ2-7|few|TRBV4-3
CASSPTGLTYEQYF
TGCGCCAGCAGCCCCACGGGACTCACCTACGAGCAGTACTTC
>.|TRBJ2-7|few|TRBV28
CASSLRYSASYEQYF
TGTGCCAGCAGTTTACGCTACAGCGCGTCCTACGAGCAGTACTTC
>.|TRBJ2-7|.|TRBV7-9
CASSLRVAPYEQYF
TGTGCCAGCAGCTTAAGGGTTGCTCCCTACGAGCAGTACTTC
>.|TRBJ2-7|few|TRBV4-1
CASSQRDGYEQYF
TGCGCCAGCAGCCAAAGGGACGGCTACGAGCAGTACTTC
>.|TRBJ2-1|many|TRBV9
CASSGLLREQFF
TGTGCCAGCAGCGGCCTTTTGCGGGAGCAGTTCTTC
>TRBD2|TRBJ2-5|many|TRBV29-1
CSVDWSTGLAVQETQYF
TGCAGCGTTGATTGGTCGACGGGACTAGCGGTACAAGAGACCCAGTACTTC
>TRBD2|TRBJ2-5|few|TRBV4-3
CASSQDHTSGVRGTQYF
TGCGCCAGCAGCCAAGATCACACTAGCGGGGTTCGAGGGACCCAGTACTTC
>.|TRBJ2-1|once|TRBV4-3
CASSQFSGIGSYNERFF
TGCGCCAGCAGCCAATTTTCCGGGATAGGCTCCTACAATGAGCGGTTCTTC
>TRBD2|TRBJ2-2|many|TRBV11-2
CASPKAGRHTGELFF
TGTGCCAGCCCCAAAGCGGGGCGTCACACCGGGGAGCTGTTTTTT
>TRBD1|TRBJ2-7|.|TRBV20-1
CSAMDRESSYEQYF
TGCAGTGCTATGGACAGGGAGAGCTCCTACGAGCAGTACTTC
>.|TRBJ1-2|.|TRBV29-1
CSGGPAGHYGYTF
TGCAGCGGTGGGCCCGCAGGTCACTATGGCTACACCTTC
>.|TRBJ2-7|few|TRBV5-1
CASSLVTGVGSYEQYF
TGCGCCAGCAGCTTGGTGACCGGGGTAGGGTCCTACGAGCAGTACTTC
>.|TRBJ2-1|many|TRBV28
CASRNRQETYNEQFF
TGTGCCAGCCGTAATCGACAGGAAACCTACAATGAGCAGTTCTTC
>.|TRBJ1-5|few|TRBV7-9
CASSLGGSFNQPQHF
TGTGCCAGCAGCTTAGGTGGCAGCTTCAATCAGCCCCAGCATTTT
>TRBD2|TRBJ2-4|many|TRBV2
CASRVSGGAAYIQYF
TGTGCCAGCAGGGTTAGCGGGGGGGCGGCGTACATTCAGTACTTC
>TRBD2|TRBJ2-3|few|TRBV3-1
CASSQGISGSRTDTQYF
TGTGCCAGCAGCCAGGGTATTAGCGGGAGTAGAACAGATACGCAGTATTTT
>TRBD2|TRBJ2-1|few|TRBV12-3/TRBV12-4
CASSAWGTSGSYSYNEQFF
TGTGCCAGCAGCGCGTGGGGGACTAGCGGGAGCTACTCCTACAATGAGCAGTTCTTC
>.|TRBJ2-3|.|TRBV7-6
CASSLGAGVTDTQYF
TGTGCCAGCAGCTTAGGAGCAGGGGTGACAGATACGCAGTATTTT
>TRBD1|TRBJ2-1|many|TRBV9
CASSVEGAEYNEQFF
TGTGCCAGCAGCGTAGAGGGGGCAGAATACAATGAGCAGTTCTTC
>.|TRBJ2-1|few|TRBV28
CASNTNRVVSGEQFF
TGTGCCAGCAATACCAATCGGGTGGTTTCGGGTGAGCAGTTCTTC
>TRBD1|TRBJ1-2|.|TRBV28
CASRLGTGADGYTF
TGTGCCAGCAGACTGGGGACAGGGGCGGATGGCTACACCTTC
>.|TRBJ2-7|.|TRBV6-2/TRBV6-3
CASSYFGAAYEQYF
TGTGCCAGCAGTTACTTCGGGGCGGCGTACGAGCAGTACTTC
>.|TRBJ2-2|many|TRBV6-2/TRBV6-3
CASSYSGPGTGELFF
TGTGCCAGCAGTTACTCGGGGCCTGGCACCGGGGAGCTGTTTTTT
>TRBD2|TRBJ2-1|many|TRBV11-3
CASSAGASGPYNEQFF
TGTGCCAGCAGCGCTGGGGCTAGCGGGCCCTACAATGAGCAGTTCTTC
>.|TRBJ2-7|.|TRBV4-3
CASSQEVTRIYEQYF
TGCGCCAGCAGCCAAGAGGTTACAAGAATCTACGAGCAGTACTTC
>.|TRBJ2-7|many|TRBV5-1
CASSLVVGDLAEQYF
TGCGCCAGCAGCTTGGTGGTCGGGGACCTCGCCGAGCAGTACTTC
>.|TRBJ2-1|few|TRBV12-3/TRBV12-4
CASTLGQYNEQFF
TGTGCCAGCACCCTAGGGCAATACAATGAGCAGTTCTTC
>TRBD2|TRBJ2-1|.|TRBV11-3
CASAAGGSYNEQFF
TGTGCCAGCGCCGCGGGAGGCTCCTACAATGAGCAGTTCTTC
>.|TRBJ1-6|few|TRBV2
CASSARGTYNSPLHF
TGTGCCAGCAGTGCTCGGGGGACTTATAATTCACCCCTCCACTTT
>TRBD2|TRBJ2-1|many|TRBV7-8
CASSPGGLAGVEQFF
TGTGCCAGCAGCCCGGGGGGACTAGCGGGAGTTGAGCAGTTCTTC
>TRBD2|TRBJ2-7|many|TRBV14
CASSPGTSGRLEQYF
TGTGCCAGCAGCCCCGGGACTAGCGGCCGTCTCGAGCAGTACTTC
>.|TRBJ2-7|many|TRBV28
CASSLFGGEQYF
TGTGCCAGCAGTTTGTTTGGGGGCGAGCAGTACTTC
>TRBD2|TRBJ2-1|.|TRBV7-3
CASSPRGGRTSYNEQFF
TGTGCCAGCAGCCCGCGGGGGGGTAGGACATCCTACAATGAGCAGTTCTTC
>.|TRBJ2-3|many|TRBV4-3
CASSQDGQLSSTDTQYF
TGCGCCAGCAGCCAAGACGGACAGTTGTCTAGCACAGATACGCAGTATTTT
>TRBD1|TRBJ2-1|.|TRBV28
CASSGTGYGNEQFF
TGTGCCAGCAGTGGGACAGGGTATGGCAATGAGCAGTTCTTC
>.|TRBJ1-1|many|TRBV27
CASSSPFVHEAFF
TGTGCCAGCAGTTCCCCCTTTGTCCATGAAGCTTTCTTT
>TRBD1|TRBJ1-4|few|TRBV7-9
CASSPETDRDGEKLFF
TGTGCCAGCAGCCCAGAAACGGACAGGGACGGTGAAAAACTGTTTTTT
>.|TRBJ2-7|.|TRBV12-3/TRBV12-4
CASSLNQATGEQYF
TGTGCCAGCAGTCTCAACCAGGCCACCGGGGAGCAGTACTTC
>TRBD1|TRBJ2-7|.|TRBV11-2
CASSLAKGQGYEQYF
TGTGCCAGCAGCTTAGCAAAGGGACAGGGTTACGAGCAGTACTTC
>.|TRBJ2-3|many|TRBV5-1
CASSYRVGGTDTQYF
TGCGCCAGCAGCTACAGGGTCGGAGGCACAGATACGCAGTATTTT
>TRBD1|TRBJ2-1|few|TRBV20-1
CSASRTGVGNEQFF
TGCAGTGCCAGTAGGACAGGGGTGGGGAATGAGCAGTTCTTC
>TRBD1|TRBJ2-5|few|TRBV6-5
CASSYLGTAQETQYF
TGTGCCAGCAGTTACCTCGGGACAGCTCAAGAGACCCAGTACTTC
>TRBD2|TRBJ2-3|few|TRBV27
CASSSLAGGPPQYF
TGTGCCAGCAGTTCTCTAGCGGGGGGGCCTCCGCAGTATTTT
>.|TRBJ2-3|.|TRBV2
CASTGSWDTQYF
TGTGCCAGCACGGGCTCCTGGGATACGCAGTATTTT
>TRBD2|TRBJ2-1|.|TRBV29-1
CSVVAGLAGVGNEQFF
TGCAGCGTTGTAGCGGGACTAGCGGGAGTTGGTAATGAGCAGTTCTTC
>.|TRBJ1-3|.|TRBV30
CAWSEDSGFVTIYF
TGTGCCTGGAGTGAGGACAGCGGATTCGTCACCATATATTTT
>.|TRBJ2-1|.|TRBV9
CASSVYNSYNEQFF
TGTGCCAGCAGCGTATACAACTCCTACAATGAGCAGTTCTTC
>TRBD2|TRBJ2-7|.|TRBV9
CASSVAGLGAVQYF
TGTGCCAGCAGCGTAGCGGGACTAGGAGCCGTGCAGTACTTC
>.|TRBJ1-1|.|TRBV20-1
CSVKRTELNTEAFF
TGCAGTGTTAAGCGGACGGAACTGAACACTGAAGCTTTCTTT
>.|TRBJ1-2|many|TRBV29-1
CSVGVLGEGRYGYTF
TGCAGCGTGGGGGTCTTAGGGGAAGGGCGCTATGGCTACACCTTC
>TRBD1|TRBJ2-7|few|TRBV4-1
CASSQAYLGQGYEQYF
TGCGCCAGCAGCCAAGCGTATTTGGGACAGGGGTACGAGCAGTACTTC